This entry lists 5 T cell receptor beta chains sequenced from one sample in a study of cytomegalovirus exposure and HLA in healthy donors. Primers for the PCR totalled 60 Vbeta and 13 Jbeta. Profiled with immunoSEQ multiplex PCR; TCRdb holds only in-frame clones, not every one. The table includes some 250,000 clones, roughly 82% detected once. Sequencing input: PBMCs. The receptors were gathered from a woman in her 40s in good health and CMV-seropositive.

The rearrangement joins TRBV5-1 to TRBJ1-1; a possible D gene is TRBD1 (6 bases). Trimming pared 3 bases from V and 8 bases from J, leaving 17 bases between. CDR3 length equals 14 residues. Germline V gives CDR1 SGHRS, CDR2 YFSETQ. Written as DNA, the CDR3 is TGCGCCAGCAGCTCCCCCTCGACAGGCGTAGAAGCTTTCTTT. Protein product: CASSSPSTGVEAFF. The variable domain in full, with the rest retrieved from reference TRBV5-1 and TRBJ1-1, is KAGVTQTPRYLIKTRGQQVTLSCSPISGHRSVSWYQQTPGQGLQFLFEYFSETQRNKGNFPGRFSGRQFSNSRSEMNVSTLELGDSALYLCASSSPSTGVEAFFGQGTRLTVV.

CDR3 in amino acids: CASSYGSGQPQHF. The CDR3 DNA is TGTGCCAGCAGTTACGGGTCAGGTCAGCCCCAGCATTTT. The J gene is TRBJ1-5, the V gene TRBV6-6; no firm D call. Trimming shortened V by 2 bases and J by 6 bases, and 8 bases separated the two germline ends. The CDR3 runs 13 residues. Germline V CDR1 and CDR2: MNHNY, SVGAGI (reference sequence).

The chain is built from TRBV19 and TRBJ1-4, with D unclear. The V gene's germline CDR1 is LNHDA and CDR2 SQIVND (reference sequence). The CDR3 is 15 residues long. V was trimmed by 1 base and J by 3 bases, leaving 9 bases between them. In DNA form, the CDR3 reads TGTGCCAGTAGTATAGCGGGGTCTTCTAATGAAAAACTGTTTTTT. Translating it yields CASSIAGSSNEKLFF. Full variable domain (outside the CDR3, taken from reference TRBV19 and TRBJ1-4): DGGITQSPKYLFRKEGQNVTLSCEQNLNHDAMYWYRQDPGQGLRLIYYSQIVNDFQKGDIAEGYSVSREKKESFPLTVTSAQKNPTAFYLCASSIAGSSNEKLFFGSGTQLSVL.

The chain recombines TRBV6-5 with TRBJ1-5, with TRBD1 as a possible D gene (6 bases). Germline CDR1 MNHEY, CDR2 SVGAGI. V lost 0 bases and J lost 3, with 9 bases in between. This CDR3 has 15 amino acids. CDR3 in amino acids: CASSYSPGVNQPQHF. The CDR3 region has the DNA TGTGCCAGCAGTTACTCGCCAGGGGTCAATCAGCCCCAGCATTTT.

The rearrangement links TRBV25-1 to TRBJ1-1; D is unresolved. There are 13 residues in the CDR3. V lost 5 bases, J lost 1 base, and 8 bases lay in between. Per the germline V gene, CDR1 is MGHDK and CDR2 is SYGVNS. The CDR3 nucleotides read TGTGCCAGCAGTCTTGAGGGGAACACTGAAGCTTTCTTT. Its translation: CASSLEGNTEAFF.